The 32 T cell receptor beta chains given below trace back to one sample, sequenced in a study of T cell responses to AZD1222 COVID-19 vaccine. Method: immunoSEQ multiplex PCR; TCRdb's copy keeps in-frame clones and lacks some. The sample lists around 85,000 clones, just over 85% occurring once. The sequenced sample was peripheral blood, obtained on day 0 of AZD1222 vaccination. These receptors originate from an adult in good health.

The chain links TRBV27 to TRBJ1-4; a weak D match, TRBD1 (6 bases). The CDR3 length is 18 residues. The germline gives CDR1 MNHEY, CDR2 SMNVEV (reference sequence). Deletions cut 1 base from V and 4 bases from J, with 19 bases between. The CDR3 is CASSLLGAGSFDNEKLFF. In nucleotides, the CDR3 is TGTGCCAGCAGTTTATTGGGGGCAGGGAGTTTTGATAATGAAAAACTGTTTTTT.

The CDR3 region has the DNA TGTGCCAGCAGTGAAAGGTTTCCTCGTGGCTCTGGGGCCAACGTCCTGACTTTC. Amino acids: CASSERFPRGSGANVLTF. The chain employs TRBV6-1 and TRBJ2-6, with no clear D. The V gene's germline CDR1 is MNHNS and CDR2 SASEGT. This CDR3 has 18 residues. V lost 2 bases, J lost 0 bases, and 14 bases lay in between.

There are a few counts of this clone. The chain couples TRBV5-5 to TRBJ2-1; D is unclear. Trimming cost V 0 bases and J 0 bases, with 7 bases left between them. Per the germline V gene, CDR1 is SGHKS and CDR2 is YYEKEE (reference sequence). The CDR3 is 15 amino acids. The CDR3 here is CASSLGLPSYNEQFF. CDR3 sequence (DNA): TGTGCCAGCAGCTTGGGACTCCCCTCCTACAATGAGCAGTTCTTC.

The chain uses TRBV5-1 and TRBJ1-1; D is possibly TRBD1 (5 bases). Germline assignment: CDR1 SGHRS and CDR2 YFSETQ. The CDR3 consists of 16 residues. Trimming removed 4 bases at V and 5 bases at J, with 21 bases between. The CDR3 bases are TGCGCCAGCAGCCCTACGGTGAGGGGCGGGGGTACTGAAGCTTTCTTT. This codes for CASSPTVRGGGTEAFF.

The chain combines TRBV19 with TRBJ1-1, with 10 bases fitting TRBD1. The junction had 10 bases not matched to a gene; V was cut back by 7 bases and J by 5 bases. The CDR3 has 15 amino acids. CDR1 is LNHDA, CDR2 SQIVND, per germline (reference sequence). DNA of the CDR3: TGTGCCAGTACCCCAAGGACAGGGGGATGGACTGAAGCTTTCTTT. As protein: CASTPRTGGWTEAFF.

The chain joins TRBV9 to TRBJ1-1; D unclear. The CDR3 consists of 15 residues. The germline gives CDR1 SGDLS, CDR2 YYNGEE. Trimming removed 4 bases from V and 4 bases from J, with 17 bases in between. The CDR3, as DNA: TGTGCCAGCAGCTCCCGCGCTTTAACGCCCACTGAAGCTTTCTTT. Its protein is CASSSRALTPTEAFF.

The CDR3 reads CASSQPGATGLSYEQYF. The CDR3 nucleotides are TGTGCCAGCAGCCAACCCGGCGCAACAGGACTCTCCTACGAGCAGTACTTC. The chain links TRBV4-2 to TRBJ2-7; tentatively, D is TRBD1 or TRBD2 (5 bases each). V dropped 2 bases and J dropped 0 bases, with 17 bases sitting between them. CDR1 is LGHNA, CDR2 YNFKEQ, per germline. The length of the CDR3 is 17 residues.

The chain carries TRBV15 and TRBJ2-3, with TRBD2 matching 7 bases. The ends lost 0 bases at V and 4 bases at J; junction bases unmatched: 10. Germline CDR1 and CDR2: LNHNV and YYDKDF (reference sequence). The CDR3 covers 17 residues. The CDR3 loop is CATSRDREAGAADTQYF. CDR3 bases: TGTGCCACCAGCAGAGATAGGGAGGCGGGAGCGGCAGATACGCAGTATTTT.

On this clone itself: This sample includes further DNA sequences coding for the same CDR3. This chain links TRBV9 with TRBJ1-5, with D unresolved. The CDR3 is 14 residues long. Germline V gene lookup returns CDR1 SGDLS and CDR2 YYNGEE. V shed 0 bases and J shed 2 bases, with 6 bases lying between them. CDR3 coding DNA: TGTGCCAGCAGCGTAGGGGGTGGCAATCAGCCCCAGCATTTT. Its protein is CASSVGGGNQPQHF. The whole variable domain, remainder taken from reference TRBV9 and TRBJ1-5, is DSGVTQTPKHLITATGQRVTLRCSPRSGDLSVYWYQQSLDQGLQFLIQYYNGEERAKGNILERFSAQQFPDLHSELNLSSLELGDSALYFCASSVGGGNQPQHFGDGTRLSIL.

This clone has just a few counts. The V gene is TRBV15, the J gene TRBJ2-5; D unresolved. Germline V lookup: CDR1 LNHNV, CDR2 YYDKDF (reference sequence). V was trimmed by 8 bases and J by 0 bases, leaving 4 bases between them. The CDR3 totals 11 residues. This CDR3 is CATGYQETQYF. In DNA, the CDR3 is TGTGCCACCGGGTACCAAGAGACCCAGTACTTC.

The chain couples TRBV30 to TRBJ1-5; 9 bases match TRBD1. J was trimmed by 2 bases and V by 2 bases; bases with no gene match: 1. The CDR3 sequence is 14 residues long. Germline V gene lookup returns CDR1 GTSNPN and CDR2 SVGIG (reference sequence). CDR3 residues: CAWSRTGGNQPQHF. CDR3 in DNA: TGTGCCTGGAGTCGGACAGGGGGCAATCAGCCCCAGCATTTT.

The chain employs TRBV7-8 and TRBJ1-3; D unclear. V lost 5 bases, J lost 0 bases, and 11 bases lay in between. Germline V lookup: CDR1 SGHVS, CDR2 FQNEAQ. The CDR3 extends over 15 amino acids. The CDR3 reads CASSAGGSSGNTIYF. The CDR3 DNA sequence: TGTGCCAGCAGCGCGGGTGGGAGCTCTGGAAACACCATATATTTT.

Only one count was recorded for this clone. The chain couples TRBV4-2 to TRBJ2-1, with 8 bases fitting TRBD1. Germline-derived CDR1 and CDR2 are LGHNA and YNFKEQ. Trimming cost V 3 bases and J 0 bases; bases outside gene matches: 7. This CDR3 has 17 amino acids. The CDR3 here is CASSQASGTGSYNEQFF. CDR3 nucleotides: TGTGCCAGCAGCCAGGCATCCGGGACAGGCTCCTACAATGAGCAGTTCTTC.

This chain uses TRBV29-1 with TRBJ1-1; 8 bases line up with TRBD1. Germline CDR1 and CDR2: SQVTM and ANQGSEA. The CDR3 has 13 residues. After removal of 7 bases from V and 7 bases from J, the junction contained 11 bases not matched to a gene. CDR3 sequence: CSALPGQAFEAFF. The CDR3 region has the DNA TGCAGCGCTCTCCCGGGACAGGCATTTGAAGCTTTCTTT.

V usage is TRBV9 and J usage is TRBJ2-1; D unresolved. The CDR3 covers 14 residues. CDR1 is SGDLS, CDR2 YYNGEE, per germline. V lost 3 bases, J lost 9 bases, and 16 bases lay in between. This chain's CDR3 is CASSDQSRASEQFF. DNA for the CDR3: TGTGCCAGCAGCGATCAGAGTAGGGCGAGTGAGCAGTTCTTC.

There are a few counts of this clone. J is TRBJ1-2 and V is TRBV6-2 or TRBV6-3; possible D gene TRBD1, 5 bases. The CDR3 has 13 residues. Germline V lookup: CDR1 MNHEY, CDR2 SVGEGT. The ends were cut back, 8 bases at V and 5 bases at J, with 15 bases in the middle. CDR3: CASGRGGFYGYTF. The CDR3 DNA reads as TGTGCCAGCGGCCGCGGGGGTTTTTATGGCTACACCTTC.

J is TRBJ2-7 and V is TRBV13; 7 positions agree with TRBD2. The V gene end was trimmed by 5 bases and the J gene end by 0 bases; junction bases not matched to a gene: 7. CDR1 PRHDT and CDR2 FYEKMQ come from the germline V gene (reference sequence). The CDR3 consists of 15 residues. The CDR3 spells CASSPLAESSYEQYF. DNA for the CDR3: TGTGCCAGCAGCCCTCTAGCGGAGAGCTCCTACGAGCAGTACTTC.

The chain recombines TRBV19 with TRBJ2-3; TRBD2 aligns across 9 bases. The germline V gene has CDR1 LNHDA and CDR2 SQIVND (reference sequence). V was clipped by 3 bases and J by 4 bases; unmatched bases: 11. The CDR3 runs to 17 residues. CDR3 loop: CASSIAGLAGHPDTQYF. As DNA, the CDR3 is TGTGCCAGTAGTATCGCGGGGCTAGCGGGACATCCAGATACGCAGTATTTT.

DNA for the CDR3: TGTGCCAGCAAAACACAGAGTTTCAGCGAGCAGTACTTC. It specifies CASKTQSFSEQYF. The chain couples TRBV6-6 to TRBJ2-7; D uncertain. V was pared by 7 bases and J by 6 bases, with 16 bases between. Germline V CDR1 and CDR2: MNHNY, SVGAGI (reference sequence). This CDR3 spans 13 amino acids.

The rearrangement joins TRBV30 to TRBJ2-7; the D gene is possibly TRBD2 (5 bases). The CDR3 runs to 13 residues. The V and J ends lost 3 bases and 4 bases respectively, with 13 bases between them. The germline gives CDR1 GTSNPN, CDR2 SVGIG (reference sequence). The CDR3 here is CAWSNGDLYEQYF. DNA for the CDR3: TGTGCCTGGAGCAACGGGGATTTATACGAGCAGTACTTC.

Comments on this clone: Relative to the germline gene, one junction end is altered; a read error may explain this. The CDR3 nucleotides are TGTGCTAGCAGCTCCTACTCGGCAGAAGAGACCCAGTACTTC. The encoded protein is CASSSYSAEETQYF. The chain employs TRBV7-7 and TRBJ2-5; D gene ambiguous. The germline V gene has CDR1 SSHAT and CDR2 FNYEAQ (reference sequence). This CDR3 region has 14 residues.

This sequence joins TRBV4-1 and TRBJ1-1; tentatively, D is TRBD1 (6 bases). Between the trimmed V and J ends, which lost 0 bases and 9 bases, there was a span of 20 bases. The germline CDR1 and CDR2 sequences are MGHRA and YSYEKL. The CDR3 spans 16 residues. The CDR3 DNA sequence: TGCGCCAGCAGCCAAGAAAAACGGATGGGGGGACACCAAGCTTTCTTT. This translates into CASSQEKRMGGHQAFF.

DNA for the CDR3: TGTGCCAGCAAGGACAGGGGGATCTACGAGCAGTACTTC. The encoded protein is CASKDRGIYEQYF. This sequence joins TRBV27 and TRBJ2-7; 10 bases match TRBD1. CDR1 is MNHEY and CDR2 is SMNVEV in the germline V gene (reference sequence). The trim removed 7 bases at V and 3 bases at J, leaving 3 bases unmatched. CDR3 length: 13 amino acids.

This CDR3 is CASSISGTSGNNEQFF. The CDR3 DNA reads as TGTGCCAGTAGTATTTCCGGGACTAGCGGAAACAATGAGCAGTTCTTC. V is TRBV19 and J is TRBJ2-1; 11 bases are shared with TRBD2. Germline-derived CDR1 and CDR2 are LNHDA and SQIVND (reference sequence). The CDR3 has 16 amino acids. The junction had 6 bases not matched to a gene; V was cut back by 3 bases and J by 5 bases.

Details on this clone: Additional DNA sequences in this sample encode the identical CDR3. This chain joins TRBV12-3 or TRBV12-4 and TRBJ1-5; a weak D match, TRBD1 (5 bases). The CDR3 contains 12 residues. Trimming shortened V by 2 bases and J by 7 bases, and 6 bases separated the two germline ends. For the CDR3, the DNA is TGTGCCAGCAGTTTACAGGGCCAGCCCCAGCATTTT. It is translated as CASSLQGQPQHF.

The chain combines TRBV7-9 with TRBJ1-4, with 7 bases identical to TRBD1. This CDR3 contains 19 residues. Per the germline V gene, CDR1 is SEHNR and CDR2 is FQNEAQ (reference sequence). J was trimmed by 3 bases and V by 4 bases; bases with no gene match: 17. This chain's CDR3 is CASSSDAGQRSEANEKLFF. The CDR3 nucleotides are TGTGCCAGCAGCTCCGACGCGGGACAGAGGAGCGAGGCTAATGAAAAACTGTTTTTT.

The rearrangement uses TRBV11-2 and TRBJ2-7, with D perhaps given as TRBD1 or TRBD2 (6 bases each). V was clipped by 1 base and J by 3 bases, with 16 bases between them. There are 16 residues in the CDR3. CDR1 and CDR2 (germline): SGHAT, FQNNGV. CDR3 region: CASSLGRGQKFYEQYF. The CDR3, as DNA: TGTGCCAGCAGCTTAGGGAGGGGACAAAAGTTCTACGAGCAGTACTTC.

This clone was recorded once. This sequence joins TRBV7-9 and TRBJ1-1; TRBD1 matches 7 bases. V lost 3 bases and J lost 7; bases outside the gene matches: 5. Germline V gene lookup returns CDR1 SEHNR and CDR2 FQNEAQ (reference sequence). This CDR3 region has 13 residues. This CDR3 is CASSFQGEDEAFF. The CDR3 DNA reads as TGTGCCAGCAGCTTCCAGGGGGAAGATGAAGCTTTCTTT.

The chain recombines TRBV30 with TRBJ1-2; D is ambiguous. V lost 1 base, J lost 3 bases, and 9 bases lay in between. This CDR3 has 13 amino acids. Germline CDR1 and CDR2: GTSNPN and SVGIG (reference sequence). CDR3 in amino acids: CAWSGEEDYGYTF. The CDR3 region has the DNA TGTGCCTGGAGTGGAGAGGAGGACTATGGCTACACCTTC. The full variable domain, completed using reference TRBV30 and TRBJ1-2, is SQTIHQWPATLVQPVGSPLSLECTVEGTSNPNLYWYRQAAGRGLQLLFYSVGIGQISSEVPQNLSASRPQDRQFILSSKKLLLSDSGFYLCAWSGEEDYGYTFGSGTRLTVV.

The chain joins TRBV6-5 to TRBJ1-1, with 7 bases fitting TRBD1. With V trimmed by 2 bases and J by 3 bases, 3 bases remained unmatched. This CDR3 contains 14 residues. CDR1 and CDR2 (germline): MNHEY, SVGAGI. The CDR3 loop is CASSYRDSYTEAFF. CDR3 nucleotide sequence: TGTGCCAGCAGTTACCGGGACAGTTACACTGAAGCTTTCTTT.

The chain has TRBV7-2 and TRBJ1-1, with 7 bases fitting TRBD1. Germline V gene sequence: CDR1 SGHTA, CDR2 FQGNSA. The CDR3 runs to 13 residues. Trimming cost V 5 bases and J 11 bases; bases outside gene matches: 11. The CDR3 bases are TGTGCCAGCAGCAGAAGGACAGACAGGGATGCTTTCTTT. This sequence encodes CASSRRTDRDAFF.

The V gene is TRBV15, the J gene TRBJ1-5; a possible D gene is TRBD1 (5 bases). The CDR3 covers 18 residues. CDR1 and CDR2 from the germline V gene are LNHNV and YYDKDF (reference sequence). Trimming cost V 0 bases and J 3 bases, with 18 bases left between them. This CDR3 reads CATSRERGRQLINQPQHF. The CDR3 coding sequence is TGTGCCACCAGCAGAGAGCGGGGGAGACAGCTTATCAATCAGCCCCAGCATTTT.